Listed here are 7 T cell receptor beta chains from one sample, sequenced in a study of OX40 agonist ivuxolimab in advanced cancers. Generated by immunoSEQ multiplex PCR, the TCRdb table keeps only in-frame clones and is missing some. The sample shows roughly 70,000 clones, less than 90% of them seen only once. This sample comprised CD4+ or CD8+ T cells sorted from blood, obtained in a trial of the OX40 agonist ivuxolimab. The source is an adult with an advanced solid tumor such as melanoma, head and neck, liver or kidney cancer.

This chain's CDR3 is CASSPGQGSYNEQFF. DNA of the CDR3: TGTGCCAGCAGTCCGGGACAGGGGTCCTACAATGAGCAGTTCTTC. The chain employs TRBV28 and TRBJ2-1; 10 positions match TRBD1. With V trimmed by 5 bases and J by 1 base, 2 bases remained unmatched. The CDR3 extends over 15 amino acids. Germline V CDR1 and CDR2: MDHEN, SYDVKM.

The chain joins TRBV5-5 to TRBJ2-5, with 10 bases lining up with TRBD1. The J segment lost 3 bases and the V segment lost 4 bases, leaving 9 bases of the junction unmatched. From germline, CDR1 is SGHKS and CDR2 YYEKEE (reference sequence). CDR3 size: 16 residues. The CDR3 region is CASSIASGTGEETQYF. CDR3 DNA sequence: TGTGCCAGCAGCATCGCCTCCGGGACAGGGGAAGAGACCCAGTACTTC.

The chain recombines TRBV18 with TRBJ2-2; 7 bases are shared with TRBD1. Germline CDR1 reads KGHSH; CDR2 reads LQKENI. The junction had 9 bases not matched to a gene; V was cut back by 3 bases and J by 5 bases. The CDR3 is made up of 16 amino acids. The CDR3 region has the DNA TGTGCCAGCTCACCGCGGACAGGCGGATGGACCGGGGAGCTGTTTTTT. Protein product: CASSPRTGGWTGELFF.

The chain uses TRBV10-3 and TRBJ2-4, with a weak D call TRBD2 (6 bases). Germline CDR1 is ENHRY and CDR2 is SYGVKD. CDR3 size: 17 residues. Trimming shortened V by 1 base and J by 4 bases, and 17 bases separated the two germline ends. CDR3 protein: CAISELGLSSGKNIQYF. The CDR3 nucleotides are TGTGCCATCAGTGAGTTGGGACTCTCGAGTGGGAAAAACATTCAGTACTTC.

The chain combines TRBV7-3 with TRBJ2-1, with 10 bases aligning to TRBD2. Per germline, CDR1 SGHTA and CDR2 FQGTGA. This CDR3 spans 17 amino acids. After removal of 4 bases from V and 4 bases from J, the junction contained 10 bases not matched to a gene. The CDR3 coding sequence is TGTGCCAGCAGCTCGCTCCCAGCGGGAGGGCGATACAATGAGCAGTTCTTC. Protein product: CASSSLPAGGRYNEQFF.

V is TRBV6-5 and J is TRBJ1-4; TRBD1 aligns across 9 bases. Germline V gene data show CDR1 as MNHEY and CDR2 as SVGAGI. V was clipped by 6 bases and J by 7 bases; unmatched bases: 9. This CDR3 region has 15 residues. The CDR3 bases are TGTGCCAGCAGGATCGCCGGGACAGGGTTTGAAAAACTGTTTTTT. Translated: CASRIAGTGFEKLFF.

V is TRBV14 and J is TRBJ2-7, with D possibly matching TRBD1 (6 bases). CDR3 length: 15 amino acids. Germline values: CDR1 SGHDN, CDR2 FVKESK. The V and J ends lost 4 bases and 0 bases respectively, with 13 bases between them. The CDR3 is CASSPQQGHSYEQYF. Here the CDR3 DNA reads TGTGCCAGCAGCCCCCAACAGGGTCACTCCTACGAGCAGTACTTC.